This T cell receptor beta chain appears in the sequencing data of a study of vaccination effects on CD4 cells after COVID-19. Study context: Viral peptide pools were used in the ViraFEST assay to expand antigen-specific CD4+ T cells, and sequencing came afterward.

Profiled with immunoSEQ multiplex PCR; TCRdb holds only in-frame clones, not every one. Of 45,000 to 60,000 clones listed, around 80% are singletons. Points on this clone: The target antigen is unknown.

This CDR3 has 17 residues. J gave up 4 bases and V 4 bases, and 12 bases lay outside the gene matches. Germline V CDR1 and CDR2: SGHTA, FQGNSA. The authors isolated CD4+ T cells after less than eleven days of culture. The material sequenced was CD4+ T cells from PBMCs cultured without peptide, taken before COVID-19 vaccination. This clonotype was sampled from a human donor who received a COVID-19 vaccine. The rearrangement links TRBV7-2 to TRBJ1-3; 8 bases are a match to TRBD1. CDR3 DNA: TGTGCCAGCAGCTCCGCCGGGACAGGTGCCTCCGGAAACACCATATATTTT. Encoded protein: CASSSAGTGASGNTIYF.